The 2 T cell receptor beta chains in this list originate from one sample, sequenced in a study of PD-1 blockade in classical Hodgkin lymphoma. TCRdb keeps only in-frame clones here, not all; method: immunoSEQ multiplex PCR. The data show tens of thousands of clones, with over 70% seen just once and roughly 20% held by the top ten. There was relapse after autologous stem cell transplantation in every patient, and there was variation in brentuximab vedotin exposure. Here the sequenced sample was peripheral blood mononuclear cells (PBMCs), taken before the second cycle of nivolumab. Receptor source: a human donor with classical Hodgkin lymphoma.

The chain uses TRBV18 and TRBJ1-2; 7 positions match TRBD1. The length of the CDR3 is 14 residues. Germline loops: CDR1 KGHSH, CDR2 LQKENI. Germline trimming cut 6 bases from V and 5 bases from J; bases unmatched to any gene: 9. The CDR3 DNA is TGTGCCAGCTCCCGCGATGGACAGGAGTATGGCTACACCTTC. Translation: CASSRDGQEYGYTF.

The V and J genes are TRBV5-4 and TRBJ2-7; 13 nucleotides agree with TRBD2. Germline V gene sequence: CDR1 SGHNT, CDR2 YYREEE (reference sequence). The trim removed 4 bases at V and 0 bases at J, leaving 16 bases unmatched. The CDR3 sequence is 20 residues long. The CDR3 sequence: CASSTDAPGLAGALSYEQYF. The CDR3 DNA reads as TGTGCCAGCAGCACGGACGCACCTGGACTAGCGGGAGCCCTCTCCTACGAGCAGTACTTC.